This entry is about one T cell receptor beta chain. Other nucleotide sequences in the sample specify the same CDR3. The data belong to a study of OX40 agonist ivuxolimab in advanced cancers. Looking at the study overall: The drug used for patients, ivuxolimab, was an agonistic anti-OX40 (CD134) antibody. Dose-escalation patients were diagnosed with hepatocellular carcinoma, melanoma, renal cell cancer or head and neck cancer.

Produced via immunoSEQ multiplex PCR; TCRdb's table is partial and in-frame only. In the table there are 80,000 to 85,000 clones, roughly 80% of which are singletons. The trim removed 3 bases at V and 2 bases at J, leaving 0 bases unmatched. The CDR3 is 14 residues long. Per the germline V gene, CDR1 is SGHTA and CDR2 is FQGNSA. The receptor's source is an adult with an advanced solid tumor such as melanoma, head and neck, liver or kidney cancer. The sequencing here drew on CD4+ or CD8+ T cells sorted from blood, taken in a trial of the OX40 agonist ivuxolimab. The chain couples TRBV7-2 to TRBJ1-2, with 10 bases matching TRBD1. The CDR3 nucleotides are TGTGCCAGCAGCTTGGGACAGGGGAACTATGGCTACACCTTC. This sequence encodes CASSLGQGNYGYTF.